A single sample gave rise to the 13 T cell receptor beta chains below, sequenced in a study of T cells after yellow fever vaccination. From the 5' RACE reads, TCRdb called clonotypes with MiXCR, one entry per CDR3 protein. In the table there are fewer than 150,000 distinct CDR3 sequences, approximately 7.7% of which are singletons. This material consisted of CD4+ T cells sorted from PBMCs, taken 5 days after the yellow fever booster vaccination. These receptors were taken from a man aged 25-45 years who received the YFV17D yellow fever vaccine.

This clonotype has ten or more counts. The chain combines TRBV5-6 with TRBJ2-6; tentatively, D is TRBD1 (5 bases). CDR1 is SGHDT, CDR2 YYEEEE, per germline. V dropped 0 bases and J dropped 0 bases, with 7 bases sitting between them. There are 16 residues in the CDR3. CDR3 nucleotide sequence: TGTGCCAGCAGCTTGGGACAGCACTCTGGGGCCAACGTCCTGACTTTC. Translated, it gives CASSLGQHSGANVLTF.

At least ten counts were recorded for this clonotype. The CDR3 loop reads CSARFLGETGPSAETQYF. Written as DNA, the CDR3 is TGCAGTGCTAGATTTTTAGGAGAGACAGGGCCCTCGGCGGAGACCCAGTACTTC. V and J are TRBV20-1 and TRBJ2-5; 7 bases map to TRBD1. The CDR3 extends over 18 amino acids. The V segment lost 2 bases and the J segment 5 bases; nucleotides outside the gene matches: 20. Germline V CDR1 and CDR2: DFQATT, SNEGSKA (reference sequence).

This clonotype was seen at least ten times. The chain is built from TRBV4-2 and TRBJ2-3; D is ambiguous. Germline values: CDR1 LGHNA, CDR2 YNFKEQ. Trimming took 0 bases from V and 6 from J, leaving 16 bases between them. The CDR3 runs 16 residues. CDR3 DNA sequence: TGTGCCAGCAGCCAAGATCGTGCTACAAACTGGGATACGCAGTATTTT. As protein: CASSQDRATNWDTQYF.

This clonotype was observed at least ten times. This chain uses TRBV3-1 with TRBJ1-5; D gene uncertain. The CDR3 loop spans 14 amino acids. Trimming removed 0 bases from V and 3 bases from J, with 6 bases in between. Looked up from germline, CDR1 is LGHDT and CDR2 is YNNKEL (reference sequence). The CDR3 is CASSQDSSNQPQHF. In nucleotides, the CDR3 is TGTGCCAGCAGCCAAGACAGTTCCAATCAGCCCCAGCATTTT.

This clonotype was recorded at least ten times. This chain connects TRBV20-1 to TRBJ2-3; TRBD1 matches 7 bases. Germline V gives CDR1 DFQATT, CDR2 SNEGSKA (reference sequence). The V segment lost 5 bases and the J segment 4 bases; nucleotides outside the gene matches: 24. The CDR3 contains 19 residues. The CDR3 DNA is TGCAGTGCTCGCCCTCCCCCCTCTAGACAGGGTGTATCCGCAGATACGCAGTATTTT. This sequence encodes CSARPPPSRQGVSADTQYF.

This clonotype has ten or more counts. The genes are TRBV20-1 and TRBJ2-6; D might be TRBD2 (6 bases). The CDR3 runs 16 residues. CDR1 and CDR2 (germline): DFQATT, SNEGSKA (reference sequence). Trimming cost V 0 bases and J 2 bases, with 11 bases left between them. CDR3 region: CSARDGGATGANVLTF. The CDR3 coding sequence is TGCAGTGCTAGAGACGGAGGGGCAACTGGGGCCAACGTCCTGACTTTC.

This clonotype was counted ten times or more. The CDR3, as DNA: TGTGCCATCAGCGGCGGACAGGGAATTGAAGCTTTCTTT. As protein: CAISGGQGIEAFF. The genes are TRBV10-3 and TRBJ1-1; TRBD1 aligns across 8 bases. CDR3 length equals 13 residues. With V trimmed by 6 bases and J by 7 bases, 7 bases remained unmatched. Per germline, CDR1 ENHRY and CDR2 SYGVKD.

V gene TRBV19 combines with J gene TRBJ1-1; unclear D gene. Germline V gene lookup returns CDR1 LNHDA and CDR2 SQIVND (reference sequence). The CDR3 runs 9 residues. With 4 bases removed from V and 10 bases from J, the gap between germline ends came to 4 bases. In DNA, the CDR3 is TGTGCCAGTAGTAGCAGAGCTTTCTTT. It translates to CASSSRAFF.

The genes are TRBV10-3 and TRBJ2-3; D is unresolved. Trimming removed 10 bases from V and 2 bases from J, with 13 bases in between. This CDR3 spans 13 amino acids. The germline gives CDR1 ENHRY, CDR2 SYGVKD. In DNA form, the CDR3 reads TGTGCCACCGCCCCCTACCTCACAGATACGCAGTATTTT. This codes for CATAPYLTDTQYF.

Of note for this clonotype: A read error may be the cause here, since a much bigger clone is one base away. The chain couples TRBV7-9 to TRBJ2-1; 13 nucleotides align to TRBD2. The CDR3 sequence is 14 residues long. Germline assignment: CDR1 SEHNR and CDR2 FQNEAQ (reference sequence). J was trimmed by 11 bases and V by 5 bases; bases with no gene match: 6. CDR3 protein: CASSRTSGSGKQFF. CDR3 in DNA: TGTGCCAGCAGCCGGACTAGCGGGAGTGGTAAGCAGTTCTTC. The full variable domain, in which reference TRBV7-9 and TRBJ2-1 provide the parts outside the CDR3, is DTGVSQNPRHKITKRGQNVTFRCDPISEHNRLYWYRQTLGQGPEFLTYFQNEAQLEKSRLLSDRFSAERPKGSFSTLEIQRTEQGDSAMYLCASSRTSGSGKQFFGPGTRLTVL.

About this clonotype: This clone may be a read error of a much larger clone one base away. The chain employs TRBV7-9 and TRBJ1-5, with 7 bases fitting TRBD1. The CDR3 is made up of 13 amino acids. CDR1 is SEHNR, CDR2 FQNEAQ, per germline (reference sequence). V lost 9 bases, J lost 7 bases, and 9 bases stayed unmatched. The CDR3 loop reads CARSATGDQPQHF. The CDR3 coding sequence is TGTGCCAGGAGCGCTACAGGGGACCAGCCCCAGCATTTT.

This clonotype was observed many times. The chain links TRBV12-3 or TRBV12-4 to TRBJ1-2; D is undetermined. There are 13 residues in the CDR3. Trimming stripped 5 bases from V and 4 bases from J, with 11 bases between. In DNA, the CDR3 is TGTGCCAGCAGTCTCGGGCCACTCTATGGCTACACCTTC. Translated, it gives CASSLGPLYGYTF.

This clonotype was seen repeatedly, ten times or more. The junction departs from germline at one end; a sequencing error may be responsible. The chain is built from TRBV7-9 and TRBJ2-3; TRBD2 is a possible D gene (5 bases). CDR3 length: 13 residues. Germline V gene sequence: CDR1 SEHNR, CDR2 FQNEAQ (reference sequence). The DNA for the CDR3 is TGTGCCAGCAGCCAGGACCGAATGACTACTGTTCGCTTT. It codes for CASSQDRMTTVRF.